This TCR beta chain was identified in a study of cytomegalovirus exposure and HLA in healthy donors. The study ran its PCR with 60 Vbeta and 13 Jbeta primers. Sequencing was performed with immunoSEQ multiplex PCR; in TCRdb, only in-frame clones are kept and a portion is missing. This sample's table has approximately 110,000 clones. CDR3 size: 14 residues. V gave up 3 bases and J gave up 2 bases, with 10 bases separating them. The germline V gene encodes CDR1 SGDLS and CDR2 YYNGEE. This TCR derives from a young man in good health and CMV-seronegative. V usage is TRBV9 and J usage is TRBJ2-3, with a possible D match to TRBD2 (5 bases). Sequenced sample: PBMCs. In DNA, the CDR3 is TGTGCCAGCAGCGCCGAGCGGTTCACAGATACGCAGTATTTT. Translating gives CASSAERFTDTQYF. The entire variable domain, with the rest obtained from reference TRBV9 and TRBJ2-3, is as follows: DSGVTQTPKHLITATGQRVTLRCSPRSGDLSVYWYQQSLDQGLQFLIQYYNGEERAKGNILERFSAQQFPDLHSELNLSSLELGDSALYFCASSAERFTDTQYFGPGTRLTVL.